A single sample is the source of the 18 T cell receptor beta chains below, sequenced in a study of CD8+ T cells in alopecia areata. It was cDNA, reverse transcribed from extracted RNA, that served as the sequencing template. Assay: immunoSEQ multiplex PCR; the TCRdb copy retains only in-frame clones and omits some. The sample holds roughly 6,100 clones, around three fifths seen once. The treatment: oral pan-JAK inhibitor, 5-10 mg twice daily. Alopecia areata patients had lesional scalp punch biopsies and peripheral blood taken from them. Sequencing used skin, obtained at approximately week 30, from a patient treated with tofacitinib. The receptors were gathered from a human donor with alopecia areata.

CDR3 residues: CARSSAKTGAKNTEAFF. The CDR3 DNA is TGTGCCAGAAGCTCCGCTAAAACCGGGGCCAAAAACACTGAAGCTTTCTTT. The rearrangement links TRBV7-5 to TRBJ1-1. TRBV7-5 is an annotated pseudogene. The CDR3 has 17 residues.

The chain combines TRBV7-9 with TRBJ1-2, with D hard to call. V lost 1 base, J lost 1 base, and 13 bases lay in between. Per germline, CDR1 SEHNR and CDR2 FQNEAQ (reference sequence). The CDR3 sequence is 16 residues long. The CDR3 DNA reads as TGTGCCAGCAGCTTAGTTATGGCGGGCAGTAACTATGGCTACACCTTC. It yields the protein CASSLVMAGSNYGYTF.

The sample holds a few counts of this clone. At one end, the junction sequence differs from germline, possibly due to a read error. The chain uses TRBV6-6 and TRBJ1-3; 8 nucleotides align to TRBD1. Germline-derived CDR1 and CDR2 are MNHNY and SVGAGI (reference sequence). There are 16 residues in the CDR3. The CDR3 coding sequence is TGTCCCAGCAGTTACTCGATCGGACAGGGCGGAAACACCATATATTTT. Translation: CPSSYSIGQGGNTIYF.

The CDR3 is CASSLLPQGASLYEQYF. The CDR3 nucleotides are TGTGCCAGCAGCTTACTCCCACAGGGGGCTAGTTTGTACGAGCAGTACTTC. V is TRBV7-8 and J is TRBJ2-7; TRBD1 agrees at 9 bases. Germline trimming cut 2 bases from V and 4 bases from J; bases unmatched to any gene: 12. Germline CDR1 is SGHVS and CDR2 is FQNEAQ. The CDR3 sequence is 17 residues long.

This clone appeared a few times. The chain combines TRBV5-1 with TRBJ2-2; D is undetermined. CDR3 size: 17 residues. The V and J ends lost 0 bases and 4 bases respectively, with 16 bases between them. Germline V gene sequence: CDR1 SGHRS, CDR2 YFSETQ. The CDR3 loop reads CASSLERPTRTTGELFF. CDR3 coding DNA: TGCGCCAGCAGCTTGGAACGACCCACGAGGACCACCGGGGAGCTGTTTTTT. The full variable domain, in which reference TRBV5-1 and TRBJ2-2 provide the parts outside the CDR3, is KAGVTQTPRYLIKTRGQQVTLSCSPISGHRSVSWYQQTPGQGLQFLFEYFSETQRNKGNFPGRFSGRQFSNSRSEMNVSTLELGDSALYLCASSLERPTRTTGELFFGEGSRLTVL.

The CDR3 protein is CAINPGRTYEQYF. CDR3 DNA sequence: TGTGCCATCAACCCGGGACGGACCTACGAGCAGTACTTC. The rearrangement uses TRBV10-3 and TRBJ2-7; tentatively, D is TRBD1 or TRBD2 (5 bases each). Trimming cost V 7 bases and J 2 bases, with 12 bases left between them. The germline CDR1 and CDR2 sequences are ENHRY and SYGVKD. The CDR3 consists of 13 residues.

CDR3 in amino acids: CAWRPGTGVTEAFF. CDR3 DNA: TGTGCCTGGAGGCCAGGGACAGGGGTCACTGAAGCTTTCTTT. The chain joins TRBV30 to TRBJ1-1; 10 nucleotides align to TRBD1. The CDR3 is 14 residues long. Germline loops: CDR1 GTSNPN, CDR2 SVGIG (reference sequence). Trimming at V came to 3 bases and at J to 4 bases, leaving 5 bases not matched to a gene.

The chain carries TRBV5-1 and TRBJ2-7, with 9 bases matching TRBD2. The length of the CDR3 is 15 residues. CDR1 SGHRS and CDR2 YFSETQ come from the germline V gene. Trimming at V came to 0 bases and at J to 2 bases, leaving 3 bases not matched to a gene. The CDR3 protein is CASSLVASGTYEQYF. In nucleotides, the CDR3 is TGCGCCAGCAGCTTGGTCGCTAGCGGGACCTACGAGCAGTACTTC.

J is TRBJ1-2 and V is TRBV6-1, with D possibly matching TRBD1 (5 bases). V dropped 1 base and J dropped 8 bases, with 11 bases sitting between them. CDR1 and CDR2 from the germline V gene are MNHNS and SASEGT. This CDR3 is 13 amino acids long. CDR3 sequence (DNA): TGTGCCAGCAGTGAAGTCCAGGGAGGAGGCTACACCTTC. Protein: CASSEVQGGGYTF.

The V call is TRBV6-5, the J call TRBJ1-6, with a possible D match to TRBD1 (6 bases). The CDR3 extends over 14 amino acids. V lost 8 bases, J lost 7 bases, and 15 bases lay in between. Per the germline V gene, CDR1 is MNHEY and CDR2 is SVGAGI. This chain's CDR3 is CASGVTGQNSPLHF. The CDR3 region has the DNA TGTGCCAGCGGTGTGACAGGTCAAAATTCACCCCTCCACTTT.

The chain uses TRBV29-1 and TRBJ1-4; D unresolved. The CDR3 sequence is 11 residues long. V gave up 6 bases and J gave up 4 bases, with 6 bases separating them. The germline CDR1 and CDR2 sequences are SQVTM and ANQGSEA. The CDR3 sequence: CSVTDNEKLFF. CDR3 coding DNA: TGCAGCGTGACGGATAATGAAAAACTGTTTTTT.

In the case of this clone: The same CDR3 is also encoded by other DNA sequences in this sample. The chain uses TRBV18 and TRBJ1-1; no reliable D call. Germline V gives CDR1 KGHSH, CDR2 LQKENI. Trimming removed 5 bases from V and 5 bases from J, with 15 bases in between. The CDR3 sequence is 14 residues long. In nucleotides, the CDR3 is TGTGCCAGCTCAGAAGGACGGGTGAGAACTGAAGCTTTCTTT. Encoded protein: CASSEGRVRTEAFF.

The chain is built from TRBV7-2 and TRBJ2-7; D possibly corresponds to TRBD1 (6 bases). Germline CDR1 reads SGHTA; CDR2 reads FQGNSA. V lost 5 bases and J 1 base, leaving 15 bases between the germline ends. The CDR3 is 15 residues long. The chain's CDR3 is CASSLQADRSYEQYF. The CDR3 DNA reads as TGTGCCAGCAGCCTACAAGCCGACAGGTCCTACGAGCAGTACTTC.

A remark on this clone: One end of the junction does not line up with germline, which may come from a read error. The CDR3 DNA reads TGTGCCAGCAGCCCCGTGACTGGGGCCGACGTCCTGACTTTC. Translation gives CASSPVTGADVLTF. J is TRBJ2-6 and V is TRBV7-6; maybe TRBD1 (5 bases). The CDR3 length is 14 residues. Germline CDR1 and CDR2: SGHVS and FNYEAQ.

This clone was seen only once. Here the CDR3 reads CASSLGGDSYGYTF. The CDR3 bases are TGTGCCAGCAGCTTAGGGGGGGACAGCTATGGCTACACCTTC. The J gene is TRBJ1-2, the V gene TRBV7-8; TRBD1 aligns across 7 bases. J gave up 4 bases and V 1 base, and 3 bases lay outside the gene matches. CDR1 is SGHVS and CDR2 is FQNEAQ in the germline V gene. The CDR3 consists of 14 residues. The complete variable domain, with remaining parts taken from reference TRBV7-8 and TRBJ1-2, reads GAGVSQSPRYKVAKRGQDVALRCDPISGHVSLFWYQQALGQGPEFLTYFQNEAQLDKSGLPSDRFFAERPEGSVSTLKIQRTQQEDSAVYLCASSLGGDSYGYTFGSGTRLTVV.

DNA of the CDR3: TGTGCCAGCAGCTTCAGGAGGCTGATGCCGAACACCGGGGAGCTGTTTTTT. This translates into CASSFRRLMPNTGELFF. The V and J genes are TRBV13 and TRBJ2-2; a weak D match, TRBD2 (5 bases). Trimming shortened V by 3 bases and J by 0 bases, and 14 bases separated the two germline ends. Looked up from germline, CDR1 is PRHDT and CDR2 is FYEKMQ (reference sequence). The CDR3 consists of 17 residues.

This clone occurred a few times. This chain uses TRBV7-3 with TRBJ2-2; 9 bases map to TRBD1. CDR3 size: 14 residues. With 4 bases clipped from V and 7 bases from J, the junction kept 4 bases outside the gene matches. Germline-derived CDR1 and CDR2 are SGHTA and FQGTGA. This chain's CDR3 is CASSSGQGHGELFF. The CDR3 DNA follows: TGTGCCAGCAGCTCGGGACAGGGCCACGGGGAGCTGTTTTTT.

This clone was counted only a few times. The chain couples TRBV23-1 to TRBJ2-1, with a weak D call TRBD1 (6 bases). TRBV23-1 is known as an ORF, though its function is uncertain. With 0 bases removed from V and 4 bases from J, the gap between germline ends came to 16 bases. CDR3 length: 17 amino acids. The CDR3 spells CASSQSTRQGSYNEQFF. CDR3 DNA sequence: TGCGCCAGCAGTCAATCCACCAGGCAGGGGTCATACAATGAGCAGTTCTTC.